A single sample is the source of the 20 T cell receptor beta chains below, sequenced in a study of T cell repertoires in cytomegalovirus infection. These receptors have no known antigen. One entry per CDR3 protein results from TCRdb running MiXCR on the reads. The top ten clones hold under 15% of a sample with roughly 920,000 distinct CDR3 sequences, roughly 30% of them seen once. The specimen was cultured CD8+ T cells from PBMCs, collected from culture after CMV antigen stimulation. These TCRs come from a human donor in good health (CMV status not recorded). Some clones in this sample may be carry-over from other donors' samples.

This clonotype has a count of ten or more. The chain employs TRBV7-6 and TRBJ2-1, with 10 bases fitting TRBD2. Looked up from germline, CDR1 is SGHVS and CDR2 is FNYEAQ. The CDR3 spans 16 residues. Trimming removed 5 bases from V and 4 bases from J; junction bases left unmatched: 8. CDR3 nucleotide sequence: TGTGCCAGCAGCACCCGACTAGCGGGCCAATACAATGAGCAGTTCTTC. Translated: CASSTRLAGQYNEQFF.

V usage is TRBV4-1 and J usage is TRBJ2-7, with 7 bases identical to TRBD1. The CDR3 contains 16 residues. With 4 bases clipped from V and 3 bases from J, the junction kept 12 bases outside the gene matches. Germline CDR1 reads MGHRA; CDR2 reads YSYEKL. CDR3: CASSLTEAGGFYEQYF. The CDR3 coding sequence is TGCGCCAGCAGCCTTACCGAAGCAGGGGGTTTCTACGAGCAGTACTTC.

A note on this clonotype: The junction differs from germline at one of its ends, possibly a read error. The chain employs TRBV2 and TRBJ2-2; possible D gene TRBD2, 6 bases. CDR3 length equals 17 residues. CDR1 SNHLY and CDR2 FYNNEI come from the germline V gene. CDR3 residues: CANSEAYGLPPTGELFF. The CDR3 DNA sequence: TGTGCCAACAGTGAAGCGTATGGACTACCTCCCACCGGGGAGCTGTTTTTT.

For the CDR3, the DNA is TGTGCCATCAGTTCCATACTTTCCACAGACAATCAGCCCCAGCATTTT. This sequence encodes CAISSILSTDNQPQHF. This sequence joins TRBV10-3 and TRBJ1-5; D unclear. Trimming cost V 5 bases and J 3 bases, with 17 bases left between them. The CDR3 consists of 16 residues. Germline assignment: CDR1 ENHRY and CDR2 SYGVKD.

This sequence joins TRBV5-5 and TRBJ1-1; tentatively, D is TRBD1 (5 bases). V was cut by 0 bases and J by 5 bases, with 11 bases left in between. This CDR3 has 14 amino acids. CDR1 is SGHKS and CDR2 is YYEKEE in the germline V gene (reference sequence). DNA for the CDR3: TGTGCCAGCAGCTTGGGTGCAGGGTATACTGAAGCTTTCTTT. Amino acids: CASSLGAGYTEAFF.

The chain employs TRBV5-4 and TRBJ2-3, with TRBD2 as a possible D gene (5 bases). Per germline, CDR1 SGHNT and CDR2 YYREEE (reference sequence). The CDR3 length is 14 residues. V gave up 2 bases and J gave up 4 bases, with 11 bases separating them. CDR3 loop: CASSLGAGSDTQYF. CDR3 coding DNA: TGTGCCAGCAGCTTAGGCGCGGGCTCAGATACGCAGTATTTT.

The CDR3 here is CASSPALGDDYGYTF. The CDR3 nucleotides read TGTGCCAGTAGTCCCGCATTGGGGGACGACTATGGCTACACCTTC. This chain links TRBV19 with TRBJ1-2; weak D call: TRBD1 (5 bases). The CDR3 length is 15 residues. Germline lookup yields CDR1 LNHDA and CDR2 SQIVND (reference sequence). V shed 5 bases and J shed 3 bases, with 16 bases lying between them.

A remark on this clonotype: One junction end disagrees with the germline gene, perhaps due to a read error. The V and J genes are TRBV7-3 and TRBJ1-5; D remains unclear. Germline V lookup: CDR1 SGHTA, CDR2 FQGTGA. The CDR3 runs 13 residues. The CDR3 loop is CANSLGPSQPQHF. The DNA of the CDR3 is TGTGCCAACAGCTTAGGACCATCCCAGCCCCAGCATTTT.

Ten or more counts support this clonotype. V gene TRBV12-3 or TRBV12-4 combines with J gene TRBJ2-7; TRBD2 aligns across 11 bases. J gave up 0 bases and V 6 bases, and 4 bases lay outside the gene matches. CDR3 length: 15 amino acids. The CDR3 DNA follows: TGTGCCAGCAGCGCGGGACTAGCGGTCTCCTACGAGCAGTACTTC. As protein: CASSAGLAVSYEQYF.

Many counts were recorded for this clonotype. The chain recombines TRBV7-2 with TRBJ2-5, with 12 bases lining up with TRBD2. The germline V gene has CDR1 SGHTA and CDR2 FQGNSA. The CDR3 runs 15 residues. After removal of 4 bases from V and 5 bases from J, the junction contained 5 bases not matched to a gene. Here the CDR3 DNA reads TGTGCCAGCAGCTCTAGCGGGGGGGCCGTTGAGACCCAGTACTTC. Residues: CASSSSGGAVETQYF.

The chain joins TRBV9 to TRBJ1-2; 7 bases are shared with TRBD1. J gave up 4 bases and V 3 bases, and 6 bases lay outside the gene matches. The CDR3 has 14 residues. Germline V gene lookup returns CDR1 SGDLS and CDR2 YYNGEE. The CDR3 nucleotides read TGTGCCAGCAGCGGGGCAGGGGGTAGCTATGGCTACACCTTC. This translates into CASSGAGGSYGYTF.

The J gene is TRBJ2-3, the V gene TRBV9; D may match TRBD1 or TRBD2 (5 bases each). Germline CDR1 is SGDLS and CDR2 is YYNGEE. Trimming stripped 4 bases from V and 1 base from J, with 16 bases between. This CDR3 contains 16 residues. The CDR3: CASSSHSRDGTDTQYF. DNA of the CDR3: TGTGCCAGCAGCTCCCACTCCAGGGACGGCACAGATACGCAGTATTTT.

This clonotype was detected a few times. The chain uses TRBV19 and TRBJ1-1; the D gene is possibly TRBD1 (5 bases). With 4 bases removed from V and 1 base from J, the gap between germline ends came to 13 bases. The CDR3 runs 15 residues. In germline, CDR1 is LNHDA, CDR2 SQIVND (reference sequence). CDR3 protein: CASSRGGEGNTEAFF. In DNA form, the CDR3 reads TGTGCCAGTAGTAGGGGGGGAGAGGGGAACACTGAAGCTTTCTTT.

This clonotype was seen ten or more times. This rearrangement joins TRBV6-1 to TRBJ2-2, with D perhaps matching TRBD1 or TRBD2 (6 bases each). Germline assignment: CDR1 MNHNS and CDR2 SASEGT. Trimming stripped 3 bases from V and 5 bases from J, with 13 bases between. The CDR3 length is 15 residues. The CDR3 region has the DNA TGTGCCAGCAGTGATCGGGTAGGGGGGACCGGGGAGCTGTTTTTT. It yields the protein CASSDRVGGTGELFF.

In its sample, this clonotype was seen a few times. The chain joins TRBV6-1 to TRBJ2-7; no firm D call. The length of the CDR3 is 12 residues. Germline CDR1 reads MNHNS; CDR2 reads SASEGT. V lost 8 bases to trimming and J lost 3 bases, with 11 bases between them. The CDR3 protein is CASGLEVYEQYV. CDR3 coding DNA: TGTGCCAGCGGTCTCGAAGTCTACGAGCAGTACGTC.

This clonotype appeared a few times. The chain links TRBV6-5 to TRBJ2-3, with TRBD2 matching over 10 bases. This CDR3 has 14 residues. After removal of 6 bases from V and 6 bases from J, the junction contained 6 bases not matched to a gene. Germline CDR1 reads MNHEY; CDR2 reads SVGAGI. The CDR3 reads CASSTTSGEDTQYF. CDR3 DNA sequence: TGTGCCAGCAGCACCACTAGCGGGGAGGATACGCAGTATTTT.

The V and J genes are TRBV10-3 and TRBJ2-5, with a possible D match to TRBD2 (5 bases). Trimming pared 8 bases from V and 1 base from J, leaving 17 bases between. The CDR3 contains 15 residues. CDR1 is ENHRY, CDR2 SYGVKD, per germline. The CDR3 DNA reads as TGTGCCATCGGACCCGGGATACGGCTCCAAGAGACCCAGTACTTC. Amino acids: CAIGPGIRLQETQYF.

There are a few counts of this clonotype. The CDR3 DNA reads TGTGCCAGCAGTCCCCCAGGAGCGGGGGAGGGAGATACGCAGTATTTT. Amino acids: CASSPPGAGEGDTQYF. The gene calls are TRBV27 and TRBJ2-3; 8 nucleotides match TRBD2. J was trimmed by 5 bases and V by 5 bases; bases with no gene match: 12. The CDR3 contains 16 residues. The germline V gene encodes CDR1 MNHEY and CDR2 SMNVEV (reference sequence).

Comments on this clonotype: An end of the junction differs from the germline gene, which may be a read error. The J gene is TRBJ1-2, the V gene TRBV7-9; D unclear. The CDR3 has 13 residues. Germline-derived CDR1 and CDR2 are SEHNR and FQNEAQ (reference sequence). CDR3 DNA sequence: TGTGTCAGCAGCTTAAATAGTCTCTATGGCTACACCTTC. As protein: CVSSLNSLYGYTF.

This sequence joins TRBV25-1 and TRBJ1-4; D is possibly TRBD1 (5 bases). Trimming shortened V by 10 bases and J by 10 bases, and 19 bases separated the two germline ends. Germline lookup yields CDR1 MGHDK and CDR2 SYGVNS. The CDR3 is 13 residues long. CDR3 coding DNA: TGTGCCACCTCGGGCTTTACGGGGGGAAAACTGTTTTTT. Residues: CATSGFTGGKLFF. Together with reference TRBV25-1 and TRBJ1-4, the CDR3 gives the full variable domain: EADIYQTPRYLVIGTGKKITLECSQTMGHDKMYWYQQDPGMELHLIHYSYGVNSTEKGDLSSESTVSRIRTEHFPLTLESARPSHTSQYLCATSGFTGGKLFFGSGTQLSVL.